This T cell receptor beta chain is drawn from a study of T-cell memory formation after mild COVID-19. At the level of the study: Clustering of TCRs was largely donor specific.

A word on this clonotype: Its cognate antigen is unknown.

Notes on the study in general: Contracting clones from day 15 to 85 showed balanced CD4/CD8; later expanders favored CD4+. The study detected some responding clones in pre-infection memory, suggesting cross-reactive memory joined. CD4+ contracting clones were found mainly in CM and EM, and CD8+ ones in EMRA.

Each CDR3 protein is one row after TCRdb ran MiXCR on the 5' RACE reads. The sample carries fewer than 450,000 distinct CDR3 sequences, around a fifth recorded once. The specimen was PBMCs or a T cell subset sorted from them (not recorded which). This receptor was obtained from an adult woman who had mild COVID-19 (a few samples of this study predate the infection). Cell type and time point are not known.

This chain's CDR3 is CASSLAGAGEFF. The CDR3 DNA follows: TGTGCCAGCAGCTTAGCAGGGGCGGGCGAGTTCTTC. This chain joins TRBV11-2 and TRBJ2-1, with a possible D match to TRBD1 (6 bases). V was pared by 1 base and J by 14 bases, with 12 bases between. The CDR3 runs to 12 residues. In germline, CDR1 is SGHAT, CDR2 FQNNGV.